This T cell receptor beta chain was sequenced during a study of Ad26.COV2.S vaccination and SARS-CoV-2 variants. Generated by immunoSEQ multiplex PCR, the TCRdb table keeps only in-frame clones and is missing some. The table has about 390,000 clones, 92% seen once. The sample's treatment: roughly 20 received Ad26.COV2.S at low or high dose, single or two shots; 5 received placebo; per-sample allocation not given. Repertoires come from day 63 after the first vaccine or placebo injection. The germline V and J ends were trimmed by 0 bases and 6 bases, with 11 bases remaining between them. The CDR3 runs to 14 residues. Germline CDR1 LNHNV, CDR2 YYDKDF (reference sequence).

The TCR was taken from a person aged 18 to 59 who received the Ad26.COV2.S COVID-19 vaccine or a placebo. This specimen consisted of peripheral blood, obtained in a trial of Ad26.COV2.S vaccine versus placebo. V usage is TRBV15 and J usage is TRBJ1-1; D perhaps matches TRBD1 (5 bases). The CDR3 DNA follows: TGTGCCACCAGCAGAGATTACGACAGTGCTGAAGCTTTCTTT. This encodes CATSRDYDSAEAFF.